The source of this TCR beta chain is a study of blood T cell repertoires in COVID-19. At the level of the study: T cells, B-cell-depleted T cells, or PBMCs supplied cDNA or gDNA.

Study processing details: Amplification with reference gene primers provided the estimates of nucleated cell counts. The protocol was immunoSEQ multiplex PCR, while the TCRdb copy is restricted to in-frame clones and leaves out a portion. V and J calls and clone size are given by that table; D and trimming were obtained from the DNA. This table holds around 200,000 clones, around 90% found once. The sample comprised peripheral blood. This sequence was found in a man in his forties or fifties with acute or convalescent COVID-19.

CDR3 bases: TGTGCCAGCTCACCAGGGGCAGGGGGCTCCTACGAGCAGTACTTC. As protein: CASSPGAGGSYEQYF. V is TRBV18 and J is TRBJ2-7; 7 positions agree with TRBD1. Germline CDR1 KGHSH, CDR2 LQKENI. The CDR3 totals 15 residues. V dropped 2 bases and J dropped 0; count of bases not matched to a gene: 4. Full variable domain (missing parts from reference TRBV18 and TRBJ2-7): NAGVMQNPRHLVRRRGQEARLRCSPMKGHSHVYWYRQLPEEGLKFMVYLQKENIIDESGMPKERFSAEFPKEGPSILRIQQVVRGDSAAYFCASSPGAGGSYEQYFGPGTRLTVT.